This paragraph covers one T cell receptor (beta chain) sequence. One junction end does not reproduce the germline sequence, and a read error may be involved. This CDR3 spans 16 amino acids. Germline-derived CDR1 and CDR2 are SEHNR and FQNEAQ (reference sequence). The data originate from a study of Graves' ophthalmopathy and Graves' hyperthyroidism. RNA transcripts were the source from which TCR beta CDR3 regions were amplified. RT-PCR in the first round used HTBI primers; a second-round multiplex PCR followed. TCRdb reanalysed the multiplex PCR reads using MiXCR and keeps one entry per CDR3 protein. Of over a million distinct CDR3 sequences in the sample, 35% to 40% are singletons; the top ten hold over 8.5%.

Sequenced input: peripheral blood or thyroid tissue (not recorded which). The chain carries TRBV7-9 and TRBJ2-7, with TRBD1 as a possible D gene (6 bases). This clonotype was sampled from an adult man with Graves' hyperthyroidism. The CDR3 loop reads CASSQEYLDRIYEQYF. The CDR3 region has the DNA TGCGCCAGCAGCCAAGAGTATTTGGACAGAATCTACGAGCAGTACTTC.